This is a list of T cell receptor beta chains from one sample in a study of shared clonotypes between healthy human individuals. The protocol was immunoSEQ multiplex PCR, while the TCRdb copy is restricted to in-frame clones and leaves out a portion. The sample records about 1 million clones, roughly 70% being singletons. The sequencing sample was made of memory CD4+ T cells sorted from blood. The receptors shown here come from a man aged 18 to 30 in good health. CDR3s include the opening cysteine and the closing phenylalanine or tryptophan. The order of the fields is V gene, D gene, J gene, CDR3 protein, CDR3 DNA. The D gene is left open where the match is weak.

>TRBV27|TRBD1|TRBJ2-5
CASSLLGTGSVREETQYF
TGTGCCAGCAGTTTATTAGGGACAGGGAGTGTGAGAGAAGAGACCCAGTACTTC
>TRBV10-2|TRBD2|TRBJ2-7
CASSDSGLAELF
TGCGCCAGCAGTGATAGCGGACTAGCGGAGCTCTTC
>TRBV6-5|.|TRBJ1-5
CASSRTGLSNQPQHF
TGTGCCAGCAGTCGCACGGGGCTCAGCAATCAGCCCCAGCATTTT
>TRBV5-1|.|TRBJ1-6
CASREPSGPLGSYNSPLHF
TGCGCCAGCAGGGAACCTTCTGGGCCTTTAGGATCCTATAATTCACCCCTCCACTTT
>TRBV5-6|.|TRBJ2-3
CASSLQGFTDTQYF
TGTGCCAGCAGCTTGCAGGGTTTCACAGATACGCAGTATTTT
>TRBV6-6|.|TRBJ1-4
CASMGAGDNEKLFF
TGTGCCAGCATGGGAGCAGGGGATAATGAAAAACTGTTTTTT
>TRBV11-2|TRBD1|TRBJ1-3
CASSLAGGSGNTIYF
TGTGCCAGCAGCTTAGCAGGGGGCTCTGGAAACACCATATATTTT
>TRBV2|.|TRBJ1-6
CASSEVQPYNSPLHF
TGTGCCAGCAGTGAGGTACAGCCTTATAATTCACCCCTCCACTTT
>TRBV6-6|.|TRBJ2-2
CASSYNGAEGTGELFF
TGTGCCAGCAGTTACAATGGAGCCGAGGGAACCGGGGAGCTGTTTTTT
>TRBV5-4|.|TRBJ2-7
CASSLDPGVSSYEQYF
TGTGCCAGCAGCTTGGATCCGGGGGTCTCATCCTACGAGCAGTACTTC
>TRBV10-3|.|TRBJ1-5
CAIKESRGQGPQHF
TGTGCCATCAAGGAGTCCAGGGGTCAAGGGCCCCAGCATTTT
>TRBV7-3|.|TRBJ2-2
CASSSLQNTGELFF
TGTGCCAGCAGCTCGCTACAGAACACCGGGGAGCTGTTTTTT
>TRBV9|.|TRBJ1-4
CASSVTGIPNEKLFF
TGTGCCAGCAGCGTTACAGGAATTCCCAATGAAAAACTGTTTTTT
>TRBV7-2|.|TRBJ1-2
CASSLGQGDYGYTF
TGTGCCAGCAGCTTAGGGCAAGGGGACTATGGCTACACCTTC
>TRBV6-1|.|TRBJ1-3
CASSVTGSGNTIYF
TGTGCCAGCAGCGTTACAGGTTCTGGAAACACCATATATTTT